The sequence of this T cell receptor beta chain was determined in a study of T cell responses to AZD1222 COVID-19 vaccine. Whole-study findings and limits: Repertoire collection took place solely once the T cell response had peaked. Baseline testing showed seropositivity in only a handful of AZD1222 recipients. Nearly half of the spike-specific TCRs reportedly recognize variant regions that carry no mutations. Spike-specific TCR repertoires showed rising breadth and depth after two AZD1222 doses.

V lost 4 bases, J lost 7 bases, and 8 bases stayed unmatched. In germline, CDR1 is SGHRS, CDR2 YFSETQ. The CDR3 has 14 amino acids. Profiling relied on immunoSEQ multiplex PCR, and the TCRdb table lists in-frame clones only, not all of them. The sample lists roughly 200,000 clones, 85% to 95% seen once, with 0.95% to 1.3% in the top ten. As regards this clone: The antigen is unknown.

The specimen comprised peripheral blood, sampled 28 days after the second dose of the MenACWY control vaccine. The sequence derives from an adult who received the MenACWY meningococcal vaccine as a control. The rearrangement links TRBV5-1 to TRBJ1-1; the match to TRBD1 covers 9 bases. CDR3 loop: CASSGVGQGFEAFF. The CDR3 coding sequence is TGCGCCAGCAGCGGGGTGGGACAGGGATTTGAAGCTTTCTTT.